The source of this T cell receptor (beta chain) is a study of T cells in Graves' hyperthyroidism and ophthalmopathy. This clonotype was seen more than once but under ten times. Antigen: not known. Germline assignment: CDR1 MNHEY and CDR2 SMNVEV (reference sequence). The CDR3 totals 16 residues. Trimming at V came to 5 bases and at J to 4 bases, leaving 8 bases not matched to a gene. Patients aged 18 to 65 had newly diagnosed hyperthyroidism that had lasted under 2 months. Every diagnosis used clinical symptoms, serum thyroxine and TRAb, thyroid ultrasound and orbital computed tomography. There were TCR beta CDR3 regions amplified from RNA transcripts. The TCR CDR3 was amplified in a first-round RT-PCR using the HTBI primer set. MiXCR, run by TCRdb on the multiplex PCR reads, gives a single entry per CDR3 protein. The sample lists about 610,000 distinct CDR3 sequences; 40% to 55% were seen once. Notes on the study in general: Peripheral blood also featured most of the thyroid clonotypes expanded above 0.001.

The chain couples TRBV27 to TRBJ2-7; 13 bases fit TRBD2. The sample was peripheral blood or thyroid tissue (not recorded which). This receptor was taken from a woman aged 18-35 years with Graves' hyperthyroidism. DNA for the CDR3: TGTGCCAGCAGTCCAAGGGGACTAGCGGGACCTTACGAGCAGTACTTC. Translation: CASSPRGLAGPYEQYF.